This TCR beta chain emerged from a study of T cell changes during pregnancy in multiple sclerosis. The method was immunoSEQ multiplex PCR; TCRdb's version includes in-frame clones alone and lacks a portion of them. Among 90,000 to 120,000 clones listed, around 92% were seen once. This CDR3 has 15 residues. The V gene's germline CDR1 is SGHNT and CDR2 YYREEE (reference sequence). J gave up 8 bases and V 4 bases, and 10 bases lay outside the gene matches. The specimen was peripheral blood, collected in the third trimester of pregnancy. The TCR originated in a female donor in good health, enrolled as a control in a pregnancy study. J is TRBJ1-4 and V is TRBV5-4; 8 nucleotides agree with TRBD1. This CDR3 reads CASSKDRESREKLFF. The CDR3 DNA reads as TGTGCCAGCAGCAAGGACAGGGAAAGTAGGGAAAAACTGTTTTTT.